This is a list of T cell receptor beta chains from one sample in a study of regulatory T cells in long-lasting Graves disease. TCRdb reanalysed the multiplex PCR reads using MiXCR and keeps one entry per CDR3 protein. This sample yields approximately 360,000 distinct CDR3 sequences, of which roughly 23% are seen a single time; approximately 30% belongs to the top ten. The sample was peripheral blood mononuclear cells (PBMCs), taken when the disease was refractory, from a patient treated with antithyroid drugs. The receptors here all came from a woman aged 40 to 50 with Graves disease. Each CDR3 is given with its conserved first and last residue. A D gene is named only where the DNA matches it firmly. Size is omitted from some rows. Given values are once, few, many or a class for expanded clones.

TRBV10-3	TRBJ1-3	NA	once	CAISKISTASNSGNTIYF	TGTGCCATCAGTAAAATTTCGACCGCCTCAAACTCTGGAAACACCATATATTTT
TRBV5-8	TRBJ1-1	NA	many	CASSLAEGLGNTEAFF	TGTGCCAGCAGCTTGGCCGAGGGATTGGGGAACACTGAAGCTTTCTTT
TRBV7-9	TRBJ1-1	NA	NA	CASSADPSNTEAFF	TGTGCCAGCAGCGCCGACCCTTCAAACACTGAAGCTTTCTTT
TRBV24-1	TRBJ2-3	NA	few	CATSVTGSTDTQYF	TGTGCCACCAGTGTCACAGGGAGCACAGATACGCAGTATTTT
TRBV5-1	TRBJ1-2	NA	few	CASSLVTDYGYTF	TGCGCCAGCAGCTTGGTCACAGACTATGGCTACACCTTC
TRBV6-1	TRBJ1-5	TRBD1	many	CASSRGGPVNQPQHF	TGTGCCAGCAGTCGAGGGGGCCCGGTCAATCAGCCCCAGCATTTT
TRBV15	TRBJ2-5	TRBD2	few	CATSGPLAGVETQYF	TGTGCCACCAGCGGCCCGCTAGCGGGAGTAGAGACCCAGTACTTC
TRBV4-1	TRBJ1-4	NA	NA	CASSPTGYEKLFF	TGCGCCAGCAGTCCAACCGGGTATGAAAAACTGTTTTTT
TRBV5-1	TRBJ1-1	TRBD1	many	CASSSGGRVTEAFF	TGCGCCAGCAGCTCAGGGGGCAGAGTCACTGAAGCTTTCTTT
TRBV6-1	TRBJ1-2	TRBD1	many	CASTDPGQSNYGYTF	TGTGCCAGCACCGACCCGGGACAGTCGAACTATGGCTACACCTTC
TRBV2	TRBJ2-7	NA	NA	CASSDTRHIFCF	TGTGCCAGCAGTGACACACGACATATATTTTGCTTC
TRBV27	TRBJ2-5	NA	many	CASSFLGRVETQYF	TGTGCCAGCAGTTTCCTCGGGAGAGTGGAGACCCAGTACTTC
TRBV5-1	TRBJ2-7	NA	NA	CASSLVTGKAYEQYF	TGCGCCAGCAGCTTGGTGACAGGCAAGGCCTACGAGCAGTACTTC
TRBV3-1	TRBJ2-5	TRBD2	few	CASSPILAGGRQTQYF	TGTGCCAGCAGCCCGATACTAGCGGGAGGGCGTCAGACCCAGTACTTC
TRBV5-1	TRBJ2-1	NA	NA	CASSLGGISYNEQFF	TGCGCCAGCAGCTTGGGGGGTATTTCCTACAATGAGCAGTTCTTC
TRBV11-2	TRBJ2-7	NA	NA	CASTSEWTDYEQYF	TGTGCCAGCACCTCGGAGTGGACGGACTACGAGCAGTACTTC
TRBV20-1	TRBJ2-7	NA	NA	CSASSVNSYEQYF	TGCAGTGCTAGTAGCGTAAACTCCTACGAGCAGTACTTC
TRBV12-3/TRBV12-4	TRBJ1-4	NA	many	CASSWLKNNEKLFF	TGTGCCAGCAGTTGGCTGAAGAATAATGAAAAACTGTTTTTT
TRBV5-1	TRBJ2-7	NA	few	CASSWDSKTYEQYF	TGCGCCAGCAGTTGGGACTCAAAAACCTACGAGCAGTACTTC
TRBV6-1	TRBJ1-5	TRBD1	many	CASSRGQARYSNQPQHF	TGTGCCAGCAGTAGGGGACAGGCGCGGTATAGCAATCAGCCCCAGCATTTT
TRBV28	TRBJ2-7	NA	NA	CASSPIHSSAPYEQYF	TGCGCCAGCAGCCCAATACACTCAAGCGCGCCCTACGAGCAGTACTTC
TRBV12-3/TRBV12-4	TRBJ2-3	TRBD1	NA	CASSRTGALEDTQYF	TGTGCCAGCAGCCGCACAGGGGCCCTTGAGGATACGCAGTATTTT
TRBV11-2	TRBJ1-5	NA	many	CASSLGDHQPQHF	TGTGCCAGCAGCTTGGGGGACCATCAGCCCCAGCATTTT
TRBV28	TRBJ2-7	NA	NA	CASSSHGEQYF	TGTGCCAGCAGTTCACACGGGGAGCAGTACTTC
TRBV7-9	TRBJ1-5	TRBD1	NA	CASSSTGGGNQPQHF	TGTGCCAGCAGCAGCACAGGGGGCGGTAATCAGCCCCAGCATTTT
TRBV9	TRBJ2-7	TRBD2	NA	CASSATRGGWDEQYF	TGTGCCAGCAGCGCGACTCGGGGGGGTTGGGACGAGCAGTACTTC
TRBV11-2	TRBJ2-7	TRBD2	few	CASRFSGLTSYEQYF	TGTGCCAGCAGGTTTAGCGGGCTTACCTCCTACGAGCAGTACTTC
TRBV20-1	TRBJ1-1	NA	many	CSAPQGDRTEAFF	TGCAGTGCTCCCCAAGGGGATCGGACTGAAGCTTTCTTT
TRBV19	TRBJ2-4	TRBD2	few	CASSTTSVKNIQYF	TGTGCCAGTAGTACAACTAGCGTCAAAAACATTCAGTACTTC
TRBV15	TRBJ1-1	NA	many	CATSTGPSGDTEAFF	TGTGCCACCAGCACAGGACCCAGCGGGGACACTGAAGCTTTCTTT
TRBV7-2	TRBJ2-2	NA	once	CASSSNNGHTTGELFF	TGTGCCAGCAGCTCCAACAACGGACATACGACCGGGGAGCTGTTTTTT
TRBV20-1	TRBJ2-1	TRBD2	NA	CSARELAGANEQFF	TGCAGTGCTAGAGAACTAGCGGGAGCCAATGAGCAGTTCTTC
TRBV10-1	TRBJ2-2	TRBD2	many	CASSSGRATGELFF	TGCGCCAGCAGTTCCGGGAGGGCCACCGGGGAGCTGTTTTTT
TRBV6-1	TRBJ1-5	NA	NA	CASRENQPQHF	TGTGCCAGCAGAGAAAATCAGCCCCAGCATTTT